These 25 T cell receptor beta chains originate from one sample sequenced in a study of OX40 agonist ivuxolimab in advanced cancers. Only in-frame clones appear in the TCRdb table, and some are missing; sequencing was by immunoSEQ multiplex PCR. The sample has 25,000 or so clones; 73% are singletons. This material consisted of CD4+ or CD8+ T cells sorted from blood, taken in a trial of the OX40 agonist ivuxolimab. These receptors were collected from an adult with an advanced solid tumor such as melanoma, head and neck, liver or kidney cancer.

The chain carries TRBV28 and TRBJ1-2; D is perhaps TRBD1 (6 bases). CDR1 is MDHEN and CDR2 is SYDVKM in the germline V gene. V shed 4 bases and J shed 2 bases, with 17 bases lying between them. This CDR3 is built from 16 residues. CDR3 in amino acids: CASSSLRGIGNYGYTF. The CDR3 bases are TGTGCCAGCAGTTCGCTCAGGGGAATAGGCAACTATGGCTACACCTTC.

This clone was observed once. The rearrangement joins TRBV7-6 to TRBJ1-3; TRBD1 matches at 7 bases. CDR3 length equals 14 residues. The germline CDR1 and CDR2 sequences are SGHVS and FNYEAQ. J gave up 2 bases and V 5 bases, and 3 bases lay outside the gene matches. In DNA form, the CDR3 reads TGTGCCAGCAGCCGACAGGGAACTGGAAACACCATATATTTT. This sequence encodes CASSRQGTGNTIYF.

V usage is TRBV27 and J usage is TRBJ2-3; D remains ambiguous. Trimming pared 2 bases from V and 5 bases from J, leaving 17 bases between. Germline V gives CDR1 MNHEY, CDR2 SMNVEV (reference sequence). There are 16 residues in the CDR3. The CDR3 DNA is TGTGCCAGCAGTTTACTTTATCTTTCCGGTGGAGATACGCAGTATTTT. This sequence encodes CASSLLYLSGGDTQYF.

The genes are TRBV7-9 and TRBJ1-5; 9 bases match TRBD1. Germline V gene data show CDR1 as SEHNR and CDR2 as FQNEAQ (reference sequence). There are 16 residues in the CDR3. V lost 3 bases and J lost 0; bases outside the gene matches: 3. CDR3 protein: CASSFGQGHSNQPQHF. CDR3 in DNA: TGTGCCAGCAGCTTCGGACAGGGGCATAGCAATCAGCCCCAGCATTTT.

This rearrangement joins TRBV29-1 to TRBJ1-1; D call uncertain. Germline V lookup: CDR1 SQVTM, CDR2 ANQGSEA. Trimming took 4 bases from V and 0 from J, leaving 9 bases between them. The CDR3 totals 13 residues. CDR3 loop: CSVGRTLNTEAFF. The CDR3 DNA is TGCAGCGTTGGTAGGACCCTGAACACTGAAGCTTTCTTT.

Ten or more counts support this clone. The rearrangement links TRBV27 to TRBJ2-3; TRBD2 matches 9 bases. The CDR3 spans 15 residues. Germline CDR1 reads MNHEY; CDR2 reads SMNVEV (reference sequence). V lost 6 bases to trimming and J lost 1 base; unmatched junction nucleotides: 5. The CDR3 spells CASSWTSERTDTQYF. Written as DNA, the CDR3 is TGTGCCAGCAGCTGGACTAGCGAACGCACAGATACGCAGTATTTT.

The CDR3 nucleotides are TGTGCCAGCAGCCCTCTCATGGGGGATACGCAGTATTTT. This translates into CASSPLMGDTQYF. The genes are TRBV7-6 and TRBJ2-3, with D uncertain. The CDR3 has 13 amino acids. V was cut by 5 bases and J by 6 bases, with 12 bases left in between. Germline V gene lookup returns CDR1 SGHVS and CDR2 FNYEAQ.

The V gene is TRBV6-5, the J gene TRBJ2-3; TRBD2 is a possible D gene (5 bases). Germline V gene sequence: CDR1 MNHEY, CDR2 SVGAGI. CDR3 size: 13 residues. The germline V and J ends were trimmed by 0 bases and 8 bases, with 9 bases remaining between them. CDR3 DNA sequence: TGTGCCAGCAGTTACTCGCTCGCGGGTACGCAGTATTTT. This codes for CASSYSLAGTQYF.

This chain connects TRBV30 to TRBJ2-6; a weak D match, TRBD1 (5 bases). The CDR3 totals 14 residues. CDR1 and CDR2 from the germline V gene are GTSNPN and SVGIG (reference sequence). V gave up 2 bases and J gave up 2 bases, with 7 bases separating them. The CDR3 region has the DNA TGTGCCTGGAGTAAAGGGGCTGGGGCCAACGTCCTGACTTTC. Translated, it gives CAWSKGAGANVLTF.

This sequence joins TRBV4-3 and TRBJ1-4; the D gene is possibly TRBD1 (5 bases). V lost 0 bases, J lost 2 bases, and 10 bases lay in between. This CDR3 comprises 16 residues. The germline V gene encodes CDR1 LGHNA and CDR2 YSLEER. Here the CDR3 reads CASSQEGGWTNEKLFF. The CDR3 DNA reads as TGCGCCAGCAGCCAAGAGGGGGGATGGACTAATGAAAAACTGTTTTTT.

V usage is TRBV7-9 and J usage is TRBJ2-3; D possibly matches TRBD1 or TRBD2 (5 bases each). Germline CDR1 SEHNR, CDR2 FQNEAQ (reference sequence). V lost 0 bases to trimming and J lost 1 base, with 5 bases between them. The CDR3 sequence is 14 residues long. The CDR3 DNA is TGTGCCAGCAGCTTAGCGGGGGGCACAGATACGCAGTATTTT. Residues: CASSLAGGTDTQYF.

This clone was picked up one time. The CDR3: CASSLEAGEQYF. The CDR3 region has the DNA TGTGCCAGCAGCTTAGAAGCGGGGGAGCAGTACTTC. The chain combines TRBV7-9 with TRBJ2-7; 7 nucleotides agree with TRBD2. The V segment lost 1 base and the J segment 7 bases; nucleotides outside the gene matches: 1. The CDR3 has 12 residues. Germline V gene sequence: CDR1 SEHNR, CDR2 FQNEAQ (reference sequence).

V usage is TRBV19 and J usage is TRBJ1-1, with unresolved D. CDR1 is LNHDA and CDR2 is SQIVND in the germline V gene (reference sequence). The CDR3 sequence is 17 residues long. Trimming removed 3 bases at V and 8 bases at J, with 25 bases between. This CDR3 reads CASSMAMMTVLTPEAFF. CDR3 nucleotide sequence: TGTGCCAGTAGTATGGCTATGATGACGGTCCTGACGCCCGAAGCTTTCTTT.

This clone was seen a handful of times. The chain couples TRBV19 to TRBJ1-6; D gene unclear. Germline CDR1 reads LNHDA; CDR2 reads SQIVND (reference sequence). V shed 8 bases and J shed 0 bases, with 17 bases lying between them. The CDR3 extends over 17 amino acids. The CDR3 is CASGDGAWSSYNSPLHF. As DNA, the CDR3 is TGTGCCAGTGGAGACGGTGCCTGGAGCTCCTATAATTCACCCCTCCACTTT. Using reference TRBV19 and TRBJ1-6 for the parts outside the CDR3, the full variable domain is DGGITQSPKYLFRKEGQNVTLSCEQNLNHDAMYWYRQDPGQGLRLIYYSQIVNDFQKGDIAEGYSVSREKKESFPLTVTSAQKNPTAFYLCASGDGAWSSYNSPLHFGNGTRLTVT.

This rearrangement joins TRBV6-5 to TRBJ2-2; either TRBD1 or TRBD2 may supply D (6 bases each). With 2 bases removed from V and 5 bases from J, the gap between germline ends came to 12 bases. This CDR3 has 15 amino acids. The germline gives CDR1 MNHEY, CDR2 SVGAGI. In nucleotides, the CDR3 is TGTGCCAGCAGTTACACCGGGGGCCGAACCGGGGAGCTGTTTTTT. Protein sequence: CASSYTGGRTGELFF.

This clone rates as medium-sized (0.01 to 0.1%). The chain employs TRBV11-3 and TRBJ2-7; possibly TRBD1 for D (5 bases). The ends were cut back, 4 bases at V and 0 bases at J, with 10 bases in the middle. CDR1 is SGHNT and CDR2 is YENEEA in the germline V gene. The CDR3 extends over 14 amino acids. The CDR3 DNA is TGTGCCAGCAGCTCCAGGGATAGCTCCTACGAGCAGTACTTC. Translation gives CASSSRDSSYEQYF.

Points on this clone: This may stem from a read error, because a much larger clone lies one nucleotide away. Other DNA sequences within the sample encode an identical CDR3. The J gene is TRBJ2-7, the V gene TRBV5-6; D gene uncertain. Germline CDR1 and CDR2: SGHDT and YYEEEE. This CDR3 has 11 amino acids. Trimming took 2 bases from V and 4 from J, leaving 4 bases between them. CDR3: CASSLAYEQYF. CDR3 in DNA: TGTGCCAGCAGCTTAGCATACGAGCAGTACTTC.

This clone was recorded only once. The chain combines TRBV6-5 with TRBJ1-5; perhaps TRBD1 as D (6 bases). Germline lookup yields CDR1 MNHEY and CDR2 SVGAGI. Deletions cut 7 bases from V and 2 bases from J, with 12 bases between. CDR3 length: 14 amino acids. The DNA for the CDR3 is TGTGCCAGCACCCCAGGGGACGGCAATCAGCCCCAGCATTTT. Its translation: CASTPGDGNQPQHF.

The CDR3 spells CASSSLVTGRHEQYF. The DNA for the CDR3 is TGTGCCAGCAGCTCCCTTGTGACGGGACGCCACGAGCAGTACTTC. The V and J genes are TRBV11-2 and TRBJ2-7; D might be TRBD1 or TRBD2, each matching 5 bases. This CDR3 is 15 amino acids long. Per germline, CDR1 SGHAT and CDR2 FQNNGV. V was shortened by 4 bases and J by 5 bases, with 18 bases between the two germline ends.

This clone has only a few counts. This sequence joins TRBV7-9 and TRBJ1-5; D remains unclear. The length of the CDR3 is 12 residues. Looked up from germline, CDR1 is SEHNR and CDR2 is FQNEAQ (reference sequence). The germline V and J ends were trimmed by 10 bases and 3 bases, with 10 bases remaining between them. The CDR3 is CATGRDNQPQHF. DNA for the CDR3: TGTGCCACGGGCAGAGACAATCAGCCCCAGCATTTT.

This clone was counted only a few times. V gene TRBV7-6 combines with J gene TRBJ2-7; TRBD1 might be the D (5 bases). There are 15 residues in the CDR3. V lost 1 base to trimming and J lost 3 bases, with 13 bases between them. Germline V gene lookup returns CDR1 SGHVS and CDR2 FNYEAQ. This CDR3 is CASSLGARAYYEQYF. The CDR3 nucleotides are TGTGCCAGCAGCTTAGGGGCCAGGGCCTACTACGAGCAGTACTTC.

This chain connects TRBV9 to TRBJ1-2; perhaps TRBD1 as D (5 bases). Germline values: CDR1 SGDLS, CDR2 YYNGEE. Trimming cost V 4 bases and J 8 bases, with 12 bases left between them. This CDR3 is built from 12 residues. The CDR3 reads CASSPGGPGYTF. In DNA, the CDR3 is TGTGCCAGCAGCCCCGGGGGACCGGGCTACACCTTC.

This chain connects TRBV5-1 to TRBJ2-7; D might be TRBD2 (5 bases). The germline gives CDR1 SGHRS, CDR2 YFSETQ. The CDR3 is 17 amino acids. Trimming removed 1 base from V and 0 bases from J, with 17 bases in between. CDR3 in amino acids: CASSLTALTRSSYEQYF. The CDR3 DNA reads TGCGCCAGCAGCTTGACCGCCCTAACTAGGAGCTCCTACGAGCAGTACTTC.

The rearrangement joins TRBV4-2 to TRBJ2-1, with 8 bases aligning to TRBD2. The CDR3 extends over 15 amino acids. V shed 1 base and J 7 bases; nucleotides not matched to a gene: 6. Germline CDR1 reads LGHNA; CDR2 reads YNFKEQ. CDR3 loop: CASSQAAGEANEQFF. The CDR3 coding sequence is TGTGCCAGCAGCCAAGCAGCGGGGGAAGCGAATGAGCAGTTCTTC.

This clone was observed a few times. The CDR3 nucleotides are TGTGCCAGCAGTTCCGGGACCCGCTCCTACAATGAGCAGTTCTTC. Protein: CASSSGTRSYNEQFF. This sequence joins TRBV7-9 and TRBJ2-1; D could derive from TRBD1 or TRBD2 (5 bases each). CDR1 and CDR2 from the germline V gene are SEHNR and FQNEAQ (reference sequence). Trimming pared 6 bases from V and 0 bases from J, leaving 12 bases between. The CDR3 loop spans 15 amino acids.